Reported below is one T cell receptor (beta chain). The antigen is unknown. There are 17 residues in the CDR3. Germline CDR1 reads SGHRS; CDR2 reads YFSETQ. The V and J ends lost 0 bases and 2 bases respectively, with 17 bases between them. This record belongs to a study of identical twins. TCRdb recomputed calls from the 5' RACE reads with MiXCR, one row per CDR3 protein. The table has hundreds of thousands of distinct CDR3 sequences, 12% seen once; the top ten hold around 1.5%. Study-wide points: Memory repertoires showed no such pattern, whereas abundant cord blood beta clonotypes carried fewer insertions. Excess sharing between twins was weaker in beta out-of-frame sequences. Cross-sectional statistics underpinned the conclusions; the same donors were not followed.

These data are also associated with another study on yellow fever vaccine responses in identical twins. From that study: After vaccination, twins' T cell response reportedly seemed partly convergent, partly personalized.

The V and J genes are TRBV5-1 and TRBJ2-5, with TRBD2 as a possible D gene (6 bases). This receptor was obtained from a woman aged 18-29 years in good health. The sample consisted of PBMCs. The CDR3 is CASSLAPGGTSQETQYF. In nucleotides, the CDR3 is TGCGCCAGCAGCTTGGCACCCGGCGGGACCAGTCAAGAGACCCAGTACTTC.